This is a list of T cell receptor beta chains from one sample in a study of T-cell reconstitution after alpha-beta-depleted transplantation in children. TCRdb reprocessed the PCR reads with MiXCR, giving one entry per CDR3 protein. The sample shows about 580,000 distinct CDR3 sequences, more than 20% of them seen only once. Sequenced material: PBMCs, mostly from graft donor cells, taken 360 days after TCRalphabeta/CD19-depleted stem cell transplant. The receptors shown here come from a boy younger than two who had a stem cell transplant for acute myeloid leukemia, so the T cells may come from the graft donor. Both conserved end residues are part of each CDR3. A D gene is named only where the DNA matches it firmly. Not all rows give a size; the values are once, few, many and, for expanded clones, a class.

v_gene	j_gene	abundance	d_gene	CDR3aa	CDR3nt
TRBV12-3/TRBV12-4	TRBJ2-6	many	-	CAIGASGANVLTF	TGTGCCATCGGAGCGTCTGGGGCCAACGTCCTGACTTTC
TRBV7-8	TRBJ2-1	-	TRBD2	CASSLERGRRNEQFF	TGTGCCAGCAGCCTAGAGCGGGGGAGAAGGAATGAGCAGTTCTTC
TRBV2	TRBJ2-1	many	TRBD1	CASSGSRTGVIEQFF	TGTGCCAGCAGTGGATCAAGGACAGGGGTCATTGAGCAGTTCTTC
TRBV7-2	TRBJ2-3	-	-	CASSDQGPYTDTQYF	TGTGCCAGCAGCGATCAGGGGCCTTACACAGATACGCAGTATTTT
TRBV5-1	TRBJ1-1	-	-	CASSLALSLGSMNTEAFF	TGCGCCAGCAGCTTGGCCCTCTCCCTTGGGAGCATGAACACTGAAGCTTTCTTT
TRBV7-3	TRBJ2-3	many	-	CASSSGDLTDTQYF	TGTGCCAGCAGCTCGGGGGACCTCACAGATACGCAGTATTTT
TRBV27	TRBJ2-1	-	-	CASSPSVVGEFHNEQFF	TGTGCCAGCAGTCCTTCAGTGGTGGGGGAGTTTCACAATGAGCAGTTCTTC
TRBV12-1	TRBJ2-2	-	-	CASSFEGGDMEPGSCFF	-
TRBV29-1	TRBJ1-2	-	-	CSVDGWGGGYTF	TGCAGCGTTGACGGGTGGGGAGGTGGCTACACCTTC
TRBV12-3/TRBV12-4	TRBJ2-5	few	-	CASSLGQQLGYF	TGTGCCAGCAGTTTGGGGCAGCAGCTGGGGTACTTC
TRBV15	TRBJ1-2	-	-	CATSRERGPTNYGYTF	TGTGCCACCAGCAGAGAGAGGGGCCCGACTAACTATGGCTACACCTTC
TRBV12-3/TRBV12-4	TRBJ1-1	many	TRBD1	CASSQGVAEAFF	TGTGCCAGCAGTCAGGGGGTTGCTGAAGCTTTCTTT
TRBV7-6	TRBJ1-1	-	TRBD1	CASSPRRGQGAMAFF	TGTGCCAGCAGCCCCAGGAGGGGACAGGGGGCAATGGCTTTCTTT
TRBV12-3/TRBV12-4	TRBJ1-1	many	-	CASTRQTLNTEAFF	TGTGCCAGCACCCGACAGACGCTGAACACTGAAGCTTTCTTT
TRBV7-2	TRBJ2-3	few	-	CASSLARYTDTQYF	TGTGCCAGCAGCTTAGCCCGCTACACAGATACGCAGTATTTT